One and the same sample provided the 15 T cell receptor beta chains below, sequenced in a study of blood T cells in healthy people across ages. With a J-beta primer mix and a sample-barcoded 5' primer, a second PCR ran roughly 6 to 11 cycles. TCRdb called the 5' RACE reads again in MiXCR, with one record for every CDR3 protein. The data hold roughly 800,000 distinct CDR3 sequences, with 25% observed a single time. A further study also used this sample, focusing on T cells of mothers and their children.

The sequencing sample was made of blood. These receptors all come from a boy aged 5-17 years in good health.

The chain carries TRBV24-1 and TRBJ2-5; 8 nucleotides align to TRBD1. Trimming at V came to 4 bases and at J to 5 bases, leaving 11 bases not matched to a gene. Germline CDR1 and CDR2: KGHDR and SFDVKD. This CDR3 region has 16 residues. CDR3 amino acids: CATSDTTTGVGETQYF. For the CDR3, the DNA is TGTGCCACCAGTGACACTACGACAGGGGTTGGGGAGACCCAGTACTTC.

The rearrangement uses TRBV2 and TRBJ2-3, with D tentatively TRBD1 (6 bases). CDR3 size: 14 residues. Germline lookup yields CDR1 SNHLY and CDR2 FYNNEI. Trimming removed 3 bases at V and 5 bases at J, with 12 bases between. CDR3 bases: TGTGCCAGCAGTGAGCAGGGGCTTGGAGATACGCAGTATTTT. Encoded protein: CASSEQGLGDTQYF.

V usage is TRBV5-1 and J usage is TRBJ2-1, with TRBD1 identical over 7 bases. V lost 4 bases and J lost 7; bases outside the gene matches: 17. The germline V gene encodes CDR1 SGHRS and CDR2 YFSETQ. The CDR3 loop spans 17 amino acids. The CDR3 here is CASSAPSTGAFGNEQFF. The CDR3 coding sequence is TGCGCCAGCAGCGCACCCTCTACAGGGGCATTTGGGAATGAGCAGTTCTTC. Full variable domain (missing parts from reference TRBV5-1 and TRBJ2-1): KAGVTQTPRYLIKTRGQQVTLSCSPISGHRSVSWYQQTPGQGLQFLFEYFSETQRNKGNFPGRFSGRQFSNSRSEMNVSTLELGDSALYLCASSAPSTGAFGNEQFFGPGTRLTVL.

This sequence joins TRBV7-2 and TRBJ1-1; a possible D gene is TRBD1 (6 bases). Looked up from germline, CDR1 is SGHTA and CDR2 is FQGNSA. The V and J ends lost 5 bases and 1 base respectively, with 20 bases between them. CDR3 size: 17 residues. The CDR3 loop reads CASSLPITGLANTEAFF. The CDR3 coding sequence is TGTGCCAGCAGCCTACCTATCACAGGGCTGGCGAACACTGAAGCTTTCTTT.

This clonotype was seen a handful of times. This rearrangement joins TRBV29-1 to TRBJ2-5; 10 nucleotides align to TRBD2. The germline CDR1 and CDR2 sequences are SQVTM and ANQGSEA. The CDR3 is made up of 15 amino acids. Unmatched junction bases numbered 9, after V lost 7 bases and J lost 1 base. The CDR3, as DNA: TGCAGCGCTACTCTAGCGGGGGCGACCCAAGAGACCCAGTACTTC. This encodes CSATLAGATQETQYF. Based on the CDR3 plus reference TRBV29-1 and TRBJ2-5, the full variable domain is SAVISQKPSRDICQRGTSLTIQCQVDSQVTMMFWYRQQPGQSLTLIATANQGSEATYESGFVIDKFPISRPNLTFSTLTVSNMSPEDSSIYLCSATLAGATQETQYFGPGTRLLVL.

V and J are TRBV7-6 and TRBJ1-4, with 9 bases matching TRBD1. The germline V gene encodes CDR1 SGHVS and CDR2 FNYEAQ. The length of the CDR3 is 15 residues. V shed 6 bases and J 5 bases; nucleotides not matched to a gene: 7. CDR3 loop: CASRGDDRGNEKLFF. Written as DNA, the CDR3 is TGTGCCAGCAGGGGGGACGACAGGGGGAATGAAAAACTGTTTTTT.

The V and J genes are TRBV3-1 and TRBJ1-5; D is uncertain. Germline V lookup: CDR1 LGHDT, CDR2 YNNKEL (reference sequence). The V and J ends lost 0 bases and 5 bases respectively, with 11 bases between them. The length of the CDR3 is 15 residues. CDR3 bases: TGTGCCAGCAGCCAAGATTCGGACTACTATCAGCCCCAGCATTTT. Translation: CASSQDSDYYQPQHF.

V gene TRBV5-1 combines with J gene TRBJ2-1; D is unclear. The CDR3 sequence is 12 residues long. The ends were cut back, 2 bases at V and 8 bases at J, with 8 bases in the middle. Germline V gene sequence: CDR1 SGHRS, CDR2 YFSETQ. The CDR3 bases are TGCGCCAGCAGCTTAAATTTCGATGAGCAGTTCTTC. It translates to CASSLNFDEQFF. Combining the CDR3 with reference TRBV5-1 and TRBJ2-1 gives the whole variable domain KAGVTQTPRYLIKTRGQQVTLSCSPISGHRSVSWYQQTPGQGLQFLFEYFSETQRNKGNFPGRFSGRQFSNSRSEMNVSTLELGDSALYLCASSLNFDEQFFGPGTRLTVL.

Remarks on this clonotype: The junction does not match germline at one end; this may be a read error. The J gene is TRBJ1-4, the V gene TRBV7-8, with D possibly TRBD1 on 5 matching bases. The germline V gene has CDR1 SGHVS and CDR2 FQNEAQ. The CDR3 sequence is 13 residues long. CDR3 coding DNA: TGTGCCAGCAGCCACTCGGGGGACGGTCGTCTTGATTTT. It codes for CASSHSGDGRLDF.

This clonotype was counted only a few times. In DNA form, the CDR3 reads TGCAGTGCAACGACACCGGATCCTTCTAGCTATGGCTACACCTTC. Translated, it gives CSATTPDPSSYGYTF. The rearrangement uses TRBV20-1 and TRBJ1-2, with D unclear. V was cut by 6 bases and J by 4 bases, with 21 bases left in between. Germline V gene sequence: CDR1 DFQATT, CDR2 SNEGSKA (reference sequence). This CDR3 comprises 15 residues.

This clonotype has only a few counts. The chain couples TRBV28 to TRBJ2-3; D is undetermined. CDR1 is MDHEN, CDR2 SYDVKM, per germline. The CDR3 covers 15 residues. V was pared by 6 bases and J by 4 bases, with 17 bases between. This chain's CDR3 is CASRGGSKGSDTQYF. The CDR3 coding sequence is TGTGCCAGCAGGGGCGGAAGTAAAGGGTCAGATACGCAGTATTTT.

In this sample, this clonotype turned up a few times. The V gene is TRBV3-1, the J gene TRBJ1-1; D not certain. This CDR3 is 11 amino acids long. CDR1 LGHDT and CDR2 YNNKEL come from the germline V gene (reference sequence). Trimming pared 1 base from V and 12 bases from J, leaving 9 bases between. The CDR3 reads CASSQGIRTFF. The DNA of the CDR3 is TGTGCCAGCAGCCAAGGGATTCGGACTTTCTTT.

The rearrangement joins TRBV5-1 to TRBJ2-5, with 8 bases that match TRBD2. The J call may be wrong; the DNA end is better matched by TRBJ2-1. There are 16 residues in the CDR3. The V gene's germline CDR1 is SGHRS and CDR2 YFSETQ. In nucleotides, the CDR3 is TGCGCCAGCAGCTTGCAACTAGCGGTAGTTTCGGATGAGCAGTTCTTC. It encodes CASSLQLAVVSDEQFF.

This clonotype was counted between two and nine times. The chain couples TRBV20-1 to TRBJ2-5; TRBD2 aligns across 11 bases. The J call is doubtful: the DNA matches TRBJ2-7 better. The CDR3 contains 15 residues. CDR1 DFQATT and CDR2 SNEGSKA come from the germline V gene (reference sequence). CDR3 residues: CSARDLAGGTYEQYF. The DNA for the CDR3 is TGCAGTGCTAGAGATCTAGCGGGGGGAACCTACGAGCAGTACTTC.

This clonotype was detected a few times. The V call is TRBV5-1, the J call TRBJ2-5; 12 bases line up with TRBD2. CDR1 and CDR2 (germline): SGHRS, YFSETQ. The trim removed 2 bases at V and 5 bases at J, leaving 7 bases unmatched. This CDR3 has 16 residues. As DNA, the CDR3 is TGCGCCAGCAGCTTAACGACTAGCGGGAGCGGGGAGACCCAGTACTTC. Its protein product is CASSLTTSGSGETQYF.